The rows below give T cell receptor beta chains drawn from one sample of a study of shared clonotypes between healthy human individuals. Only in-frame clones appear in the TCRdb table, and some are missing; sequencing was by immunoSEQ multiplex PCR. The table lists fewer than 700,000 clones, around 96% of them singletons. What was sequenced was naive CD8+ T cells sorted from blood. The receptor source for this set is a woman in her 30s in good health. CDR3s include the opening cysteine and the closing phenylalanine or tryptophan. The order of the fields is J gene, V gene, D gene, clone size, CDR3 DNA, CDR3 protein. D genes are given only for firm matches. Clone size, where shown, is once, few, many, or a class for clones that have expanded.

J: TRBJ1-1
V: TRBV9
D: TRBD1
size: once
DNA: TGTGCCAGCAGCCTTGCCGGGACAGGGCGTACTGAAGCTTTCTTT
CDR3: CASSLAGTGRTEAFF

J: TRBJ2-7
V: TRBV28
D: TRBD2
size: .
DNA: TGTGCCAGCAGTTTACCCCCTTCGGCCCGCCTAGCGGACTTCTACGAGCAGTACTTC
CDR3: CASSLPPSARLADFYEQYF

J: TRBJ2-3
V: TRBV9
D: .
size: .
DNA: TGTGCCAGCAGCTCGGCGCCAGGCCCCACAGATACGCAGTATTTT
CDR3: CASSSAPGPTDTQYF

J: TRBJ2-7
V: TRBV27
D: .
size: .
DNA: TGTGCCAGCAGTTTCTACAGGGATACCTACGAGCAGTACTTC
CDR3: CASSFYRDTYEQYF

J: TRBJ1-1
V: TRBV7-2
D: .
size: .
DNA: TGTGCCAGCAGCTTACAGGGTCGGGATAAGGAAGCTTTCTTT
CDR3: CASSLQGRDKEAFF

J: TRBJ2-1
V: TRBV9
D: .
size: .
DNA: TGTGCCAGCAGCGTAGATGGGCGCGGAGAGCAGTTCTTC
CDR3: CASSVDGRGEQFF

J: TRBJ2-1
V: TRBV19
D: TRBD2
size: .
DNA: TGTGCCAGTAGTATAACTAGCGGGAGCGGTGAGCAGTTCTTC
CDR3: CASSITSGSGEQFF

J: TRBJ2-7
V: TRBV28
D: TRBD1
size: .
DNA: TGTGCCAGCAGTCCATACAGGGGGCGGATCTCCTACGAGCAGTACTTC
CDR3: CASSPYRGRISYEQYF

J: TRBJ2-1
V: TRBV20-1
D: .
size: once
DNA: TGCAGTGCCTGGATTTCCGGTGAGCAGTTCTTC
CDR3: CSAWISGEQFF

J: TRBJ2-1
V: TRBV29-1
D: TRBD2
size: .
DNA: TGCAGCGTTGAAGCGGGAGGCCACGAGCAGTTCTTC
CDR3: CSVEAGGHEQFF

J: TRBJ2-5
V: TRBV10-3
D: .
size: .
DNA: TGTGCCATCAGGGAGGGGGGTTCGGAGACCCAGTACTTC
CDR3: CAIREGGSETQYF

J: TRBJ1-5
V: TRBV7-5
D: .
size: .
DNA: TGTGTCAGAATAACAGGTATTAGCAATCAGCCCCAGCATTTT
CDR3: CVRITGISNQPQHF

J: TRBJ2-1
V: TRBV10-3
D: .
size: .
DNA: TGTGCCATCAGTGAACTCGAGCGGGCGTACAATGAGCAGTTCTTC
CDR3: CAISELERAYNEQFF

J: TRBJ1-1
V: TRBV13
D: .
size: .
DNA: TGTGCCAGCAGCTTAGTAGGGGGGGCGCAGACTGAAGCTTTCTTT
CDR3: CASSLVGGAQTEAFF

J: TRBJ2-7
V: TRBV7-9
D: .
size: .
DNA: TGTGCCAGCAGCCCTCCAGGGGGGCGGAGCTCCTACGAGCAGTACTTC
CDR3: CASSPPGGRSSYEQYF

J: TRBJ2-7
V: TRBV13
D: TRBD1
size: .
DNA: TGTGCCAGCAGCGGGGGGACAGGGCTAGGCGAGCAGTACTTC
CDR3: CASSGGTGLGEQYF

J: TRBJ1-1
V: TRBV13
D: .
size: .
DNA: TGTGCCAGCAGCCCCACCCTCACAGGGAAGGCTTTCTTT
CDR3: CASSPTLTGKAFF

J: TRBJ2-7
V: TRBV4-1
D: TRBD1
size: .
DNA: TGCGCCAGCAGCCAAGTGGACAGGGACCACGAGCAGTACTTC
CDR3: CASSQVDRDHEQYF